This T cell receptor beta chain was identified during a study of radiation and T cells in renal cell carcinoma. V was cut by 5 bases and J by 2 bases, with 18 bases left in between. The CDR3 sequence is 16 residues long. Germline CDR1 is LNHDA and CDR2 is SQIVND (reference sequence). The time point is: baseline pretreatment blood. As for treatment: 15 Gy SBRT to primary tumor, nephrectomy 4 weeks later. TCRdb's table, derived via immunoSEQ multiplex PCR, lists solely in-frame clones and lacks some. The table has about 130,000 clones, roughly 90% seen once. Material: blood, obtained from a patient whose treatment included radiotherapy and nephrectomy. The clonotype was recovered from a woman aged 45-60 years with renal cell carcinoma. This chain connects TRBV19 to TRBJ1-2; TRBD1 might be the D (5 bases). The CDR3 sequence is CASSSLGNRQNYGYTF. CDR3 in DNA: TGTGCCAGTAGTTCCTTGGGAAACAGACAGAACTATGGCTACACCTTC.